A single sample is the source of the 30 T cell receptor beta chains below, sequenced in a study of early T cells in non-severe SARS-CoV-2 infection. TCRdb redid the calling of the 5' RACE reads with MiXCR, one entry per CDR3 protein. The sample contains more than 90,000 distinct CDR3 sequences, 11% of which appear only once. Sequenced material: whole blood. These receptors originate from an adult who was a healthcare worker with PCR-confirmed SARS-CoV-2 infection or an uninfected control (not recorded which).

This clonotype showed up just a few times. This rearrangement joins TRBV15 to TRBJ2-7; D is undetermined. Germline CDR1 reads LNHNV; CDR2 reads YYDKDF (reference sequence). The CDR3 totals 15 residues. V was cut by 5 bases and J by 4 bases, with 18 bases left in between. CDR3 in DNA: TGTGCCACCAGCTTAGAGATGGGCGAGCGATACGAGCAGTACTTC. This codes for CATSLEMGERYEQYF.

The chain carries TRBV5-1 and TRBJ2-1, with D uncertain. From germline, CDR1 is SGHRS and CDR2 YFSETQ. The V and J ends lost 0 bases and 7 bases respectively, with 14 bases between them. The CDR3 totals 15 residues. The CDR3: CASSLVASIMNEQFF. The CDR3 DNA reads as TGCGCCAGCAGCTTGGTTGCTAGTATTATGAATGAGCAGTTCTTC. The entire variable domain, with the rest obtained from reference TRBV5-1 and TRBJ2-1, is as follows: KAGVTQTPRYLIKTRGQQVTLSCSPISGHRSVSWYQQTPGQGLQFLFEYFSETQRNKGNFPGRFSGRQFSNSRSEMNVSTLELGDSALYLCASSLVASIMNEQFFGPGTRLTVL.

This clonotype was seen more than once but under ten times. The V gene is TRBV28, the J gene TRBJ2-7; 7 positions agree with TRBD2. There are 16 residues in the CDR3. Germline assignment: CDR1 MDHEN and CDR2 SYDVKM. V lost 5 bases to trimming and J lost 3 bases; unmatched junction nucleotides: 13. In DNA, the CDR3 is TGTGCCAGCAGTGGCCCGGGTCTGGCGGGAGACTACGAGCAGTACTTC. Residues: CASSGPGLAGDYEQYF.

This clonotype has more than one count but fewer than ten. This chain connects TRBV29-1 to TRBJ2-7; tentatively, D is TRBD1 (6 bases). Germline CDR1 and CDR2: SQVTM and ANQGSEA. The V end lost 7 bases, the J end lost 3 bases, and 13 bases lay between the germline ends. CDR3 length: 12 residues. The CDR3 sequence: CSARNRVYEQYF. The CDR3 DNA reads TGCAGCGCCCGAAACAGGGTCTACGAGCAGTACTTC.

V is TRBV5-4 and J is TRBJ2-5, with 10 bases aligning to TRBD2. The CDR3 runs to 16 residues. Trimming cost V 1 base and J 3 bases; bases outside gene matches: 6. Germline assignment: CDR1 SGHNT and CDR2 YYREEE (reference sequence). In nucleotides, the CDR3 is TGTGCCAGCAGCTTGTCAAGCGGGGGGGCTAAAGAGACCCAGTACTTC. This encodes CASSLSSGGAKETQYF.

This chain uses TRBV7-6 with TRBJ2-2; 7 nucleotides line up with TRBD2. V was clipped by 5 bases and J by 7 bases; unmatched bases: 13. CDR3 length: 16 amino acids. Germline lookup yields CDR1 SGHVS and CDR2 FNYEAQ. The DNA for the CDR3 is TGTGCCAGCAGCCCACGAGCGGGGCCCCAGGGCGGGGAGCTGTTTTTT. It encodes CASSPRAGPQGGELFF.

This clonotype has ten or more counts. This chain links TRBV19 with TRBJ2-7; possible D gene TRBD2, 5 bases. The CDR3 sequence is 13 residues long. Germline lookup yields CDR1 LNHDA and CDR2 SQIVND (reference sequence). V was cut by 5 bases and J by 4 bases, with 12 bases left in between. The CDR3 loop is CASSDPPGYEQYF. In DNA, the CDR3 is TGTGCCAGTAGTGACCCACCGGGGTACGAGCAGTACTTC.

This clonotype was seen a few times. The CDR3 DNA reads as TGTGCCAGCAGCTCAGGACAGGGAGGTACGGGTGAGCAGTTCTTC. It translates to CASSSGQGGTGEQFF. The rearrangement joins TRBV7-8 to TRBJ2-1; 8 bases agree with TRBD1. The CDR3 runs to 15 residues. The germline V gene encodes CDR1 SGHVS and CDR2 FQNEAQ. Trimming cost V 4 bases and J 9 bases; bases outside gene matches: 11.

This clonotype was counted a few times. The chain carries TRBV2 and TRBJ1-6, with D tentatively TRBD1 (5 bases). The V end was cut by 4 bases, the J end by 7 bases, with 8 bases between. Looked up from germline, CDR1 is SNHLY and CDR2 is FYNNEI. The CDR3 totals 13 residues. CDR3 DNA sequence: TGTGCCAGCAGTGTGACAGACAATTCACCCCTCCACTTT. The encoded protein is CASSVTDNSPLHF.

The sample holds a few counts of this clonotype. J is TRBJ1-1 and V is TRBV7-9; D ambiguous. V dropped 5 bases and J dropped 0 bases, with 13 bases sitting between them. This CDR3 has 15 residues. Germline values: CDR1 SEHNR, CDR2 FQNEAQ (reference sequence). CDR3: CASSREGSLNTEAFF. Here the CDR3 DNA reads TGTGCCAGCAGCCGAGAGGGATCATTGAACACTGAAGCTTTCTTT. Full variable domain (outside the CDR3, taken from reference TRBV7-9 and TRBJ1-1): DTGVSQNPRHKITKRGQNVTFRCDPISEHNRLYWYRQTLGQGPEFLTYFQNEAQLEKSRLLSDRFSAERPKGSFSTLEIQRTEQGDSAMYLCASSREGSLNTEAFFGQGTRLTVV.

There are many counts of this clonotype. This chain joins TRBV6-2 or TRBV6-3 and TRBJ2-7; D is perhaps TRBD1 (6 bases). The ends were cut back, 10 bases at V and 2 bases at J, with 12 bases in the middle. The CDR3 contains 12 residues. Germline V lookup: CDR1 MNHEY, CDR2 SVGEGT. The CDR3 DNA follows: TGTGCCACCGAAGACAGGACCTACGAGCAGTACTTC. Its protein product is CATEDRTYEQYF.

This clonotype has at least ten counts. The V call is TRBV11-2, the J call TRBJ2-2; D is possibly TRBD2 (6 bases). The germline V and J ends were trimmed by 4 bases and 5 bases, with 20 bases remaining between them. The CDR3 has 17 amino acids. CDR1 and CDR2 from the germline V gene are SGHAT and FQNNGV. The CDR3 DNA reads TGTGCCAGCAGCTCCCTCAGAGTACGGGGGTATACCGGGGAGCTGTTTTTT. Amino acids: CASSSLRVRGYTGELFF.

This clonotype has more than one count but fewer than ten. The J gene is TRBJ2-5, the V gene TRBV20-1; D unresolved. The germline gives CDR1 DFQATT, CDR2 SNEGSKA (reference sequence). There are 13 residues in the CDR3. The V end lost 5 bases, the J end lost 7 bases, and 17 bases lay between the germline ends. In DNA, the CDR3 is TGCAGTGCTCGACCGGCCAGGTGGGGGACCCAGTACTTC. This sequence encodes CSARPARWGTQYF.

This rearrangement joins TRBV29-1 to TRBJ2-1; D perhaps matches TRBD1 (6 bases). Germline V gene lookup returns CDR1 SQVTM and CDR2 ANQGSEA. V was clipped by 7 bases and J by 4 bases, with 17 bases between them. The CDR3 contains 14 residues. The CDR3 sequence: CSALGQTSYNEQFF. The CDR3 nucleotides read TGCAGCGCCCTGGGACAAACTTCTTACAATGAGCAGTTCTTC.

A few counts support this clonotype. The rearrangement links TRBV11-2 to TRBJ2-3; the D call may be TRBD1 or TRBD2 (5 bases each). Germline V CDR1 and CDR2: SGHAT, FQNNGV. The CDR3 covers 14 residues. Deletions cut 5 bases from V and 3 bases from J, with 12 bases between. The CDR3 DNA is TGTGCCAGCAGCCCCGGTGGGGGTACAGATACGCAGTATTTT. Protein product: CASSPGGGTDTQYF.

The chain recombines TRBV4-1 with TRBJ2-2; D not resolved. With 1 base removed from V and 3 bases from J, the gap between germline ends came to 6 bases. Germline-derived CDR1 and CDR2 are MGHRA and YSYEKL. The CDR3 covers 14 residues. This CDR3 is CASSQGEYTGELFF. The CDR3 DNA reads TGCGCCAGCAGCCAAGGGGAATACACCGGGGAGCTGTTTTTT.

The chain combines TRBV7-9 with TRBJ2-7, with D perhaps TRBD2 (6 bases). Germline V gene lookup returns CDR1 SEHNR and CDR2 FQNEAQ (reference sequence). V lost 4 bases and J 10 bases, leaving 17 bases between the germline ends. This CDR3 comprises 13 residues. DNA of the CDR3: TGTGCCAGCAGCTGGGGGACTCCACGGGAACAGTACTTC. This gives the protein CASSWGTPREQYF.

The J gene is TRBJ1-1, the V gene TRBV20-1; no clear D. Trimming took off 6 bases at V and 0 bases at J, with 14 bases between the two ends. The CDR3 is 14 residues long. The germline V gene has CDR1 DFQATT and CDR2 SNEGSKA (reference sequence). CDR3 residues: CSACMGRMNTEAFF. For the CDR3, the DNA is TGCAGTGCCTGCATGGGCAGAATGAACACTGAAGCTTTCTTT.

This clonotype was recorded a few times. The chain uses TRBV20-1 and TRBJ2-1; tentative D call: TRBD2 (6 bases). Germline CDR1 is DFQATT and CDR2 is SNEGSKA (reference sequence). Trimming cost V 3 bases and J 9 bases, with 21 bases left between them. The CDR3 sequence is 15 residues long. The CDR3 DNA reads TGCAGTGCTAGCGGACGGACTAAGGTGTACGGTGAGCAGTTCTTC. Translation: CSASGRTKVYGEQFF.

J is TRBJ2-1 and V is TRBV12-3 or TRBV12-4; D remains unclear. The length of the CDR3 is 14 residues. With 4 bases removed from V and 8 bases from J, the gap between germline ends came to 15 bases. The CDR3: CASSSRVEVYEQFF. CDR3 sequence (DNA): TGTGCCAGCAGTTCTCGGGTTGAGGTATATGAGCAGTTCTTC.

Only a few counts were recorded for this clonotype. The J gene is TRBJ2-7, the V gene TRBV6-6; TRBD1 aligns across 8 bases. Germline loops: CDR1 MNHNY, CDR2 SVGAGI (reference sequence). The CDR3 loop spans 15 amino acids. V shed 3 bases and J 3 bases; nucleotides not matched to a gene: 7. The CDR3 region has the DNA TGTGCCAGCAGTTATCCCGGGACAGGCCTCTACGAGCAGTACTTC. Translated, it gives CASSYPGTGLYEQYF.

This clonotype was observed many times. The chain has TRBV5-1 and TRBJ2-1; D remains unclear. Trimming removed 0 bases from V and 6 bases from J, with 10 bases in between. This CDR3 region has 14 residues. Per germline, CDR1 SGHRS and CDR2 YFSETQ. The DNA of the CDR3 is TGCGCCAGCAGCTTGGCCAACGATTTCAATGAGCAGTTCTTC. Amino acids: CASSLANDFNEQFF.

This sequence joins TRBV9 and TRBJ2-2; 9 positions agree with TRBD2. Per the germline V gene, CDR1 is SGDLS and CDR2 is YYNGEE. The CDR3 is 16 residues long. Trimming removed 5 bases from V and 0 bases from J; junction bases left unmatched: 5. The CDR3 DNA reads as TGTGCCAGCAGGGCTAGCGGGGACCCGAACACCGGGGAGCTGTTTTTT. This codes for CASRASGDPNTGELFF. The full variable domain, completed using reference TRBV9 and TRBJ2-2, is DSGVTQTPKHLITATGQRVTLRCSPRSGDLSVYWYQQSLDQGLQFLIQYYNGEERAKGNILERFSAQQFPDLHSELNLSSLELGDSALYFCASRASGDPNTGELFFGEGSRLTVL.

V and J are TRBV29-1 and TRBJ2-2; D uncertain. CDR1 and CDR2 (germline): SQVTM, ANQGSEA. V was shortened by 4 bases and J by 8 bases, with 11 bases between the two germline ends. The CDR3 loop spans 12 amino acids. The CDR3 sequence is CSVGIAQGELFF. The CDR3 nucleotides are TGCAGCGTTGGGATTGCCCAGGGGGAGCTGTTTTTT.

This clonotype was recorded at least ten times. CDR3 loop: CSAGRGQLYGYTF. The CDR3 bases are TGCAGTGCGGGTAGGGGACAGCTCTATGGCTACACCTTC. The chain carries TRBV20-1 and TRBJ1-2; TRBD1 matches at 7 bases. CDR1 and CDR2 from the germline V gene are DFQATT and SNEGSKA (reference sequence). The J segment lost 4 bases and the V segment lost 6 bases, leaving 8 bases of the junction unmatched. This CDR3 has 13 amino acids.

This clonotype was seen many times. V usage is TRBV28 and J usage is TRBJ2-7, with no clear D. The germline V gene has CDR1 MDHEN and CDR2 SYDVKM. The CDR3 spans 14 residues. The ends were cut back, 0 bases at V and 2 bases at J, with 8 bases in the middle. The CDR3 region has the DNA TGTGCCAGCAGTTTATGGGACGTTACCTACGAGCAGTACTTC. Translation gives CASSLWDVTYEQYF.

This clonotype was detected many times. J is TRBJ1-2 and V is TRBV3-1; 7 nucleotides agree with TRBD1. The J segment lost 8 bases and the V segment lost 0 bases, leaving 3 bases of the junction unmatched. CDR3 length: 13 amino acids. Looked up from germline, CDR1 is LGHDT and CDR2 is YNNKEL (reference sequence). CDR3 protein: CASSQETGPGYTF. The CDR3 bases are TGTGCCAGCAGCCAAGAGACAGGGCCCGGCTACACCTTC.

In nucleotides, the CDR3 is TGTGCCAGCAGCGGGCACAACACTGAAGCTTTCTTT. It codes for CASSGHNTEAFF. The gene calls are TRBV7-9 and TRBJ1-1; the D is unclear. Germline loops: CDR1 SEHNR, CDR2 FQNEAQ (reference sequence). This CDR3 is 12 amino acids long. V dropped 5 bases and J dropped 2 bases, with 6 bases sitting between them.

The table lists this clonotype with many counts. The CDR3 region is CASSFRGEAGEKLFF. CDR3 coding DNA: TGTGCCAGCAGTTTCAGAGGGGAGGCAGGTGAAAAACTGTTTTTT. The chain has TRBV27 and TRBJ1-4, with D possibly TRBD1 on 5 matching bases. V was shortened by 3 bases and J by 7 bases, with 15 bases between the two germline ends. The CDR3 loop spans 15 amino acids. CDR1 MNHEY and CDR2 SMNVEV come from the germline V gene (reference sequence). The full variable domain, with the rest looked up from reference TRBV27 and TRBJ1-4, is EAQVTQNPRYLITVTGKKLTVTCSQNMNHEYMSWYRQDPGLGLRQIYYSMNVEVTDKGDVPEGYKVSRKEKRNFPLILESPSPNQTSLYFCASSFRGEAGEKLFFGSGTQLSVL.

This clonotype showed up just once. Possible read error: a much larger clone is one base away. The conserved final phenylalanine or tryptophan is absent from the CDR3, which likely points to a read error. The V and J genes are TRBV27 and TRBJ1-1; D call uncertain. V lost 4 bases and J 1 base, leaving 7 bases between the germline ends. The CDR3 consists of 13 residues. CDR1 is MNHEY and CDR2 is SMNVEV in the germline V gene (reference sequence). The chain's CDR3 is CASSSRPNTEAFS. As DNA, the CDR3 is TGTGCCAGCAGTTCTCGTCCGAACACTGAAGCTTTCTCT.